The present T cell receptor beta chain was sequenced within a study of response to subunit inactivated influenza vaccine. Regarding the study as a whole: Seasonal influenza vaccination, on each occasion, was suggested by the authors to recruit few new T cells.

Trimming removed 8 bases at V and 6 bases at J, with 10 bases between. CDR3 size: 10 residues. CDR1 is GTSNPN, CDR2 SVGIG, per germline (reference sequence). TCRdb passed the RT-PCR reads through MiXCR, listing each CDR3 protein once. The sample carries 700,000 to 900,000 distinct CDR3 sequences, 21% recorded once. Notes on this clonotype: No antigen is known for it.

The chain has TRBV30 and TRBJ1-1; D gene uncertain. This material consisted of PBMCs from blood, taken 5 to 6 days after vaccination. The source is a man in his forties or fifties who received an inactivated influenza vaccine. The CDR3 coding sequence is TGTGCCGGCGAGGGATCTGAAGCTTTCTTT. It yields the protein CAGEGSEAFF. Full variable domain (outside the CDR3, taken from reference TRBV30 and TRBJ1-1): SQTIHQWPATLVQPVGSPLSLECTVEGTSNPNLYWYRQAAGRGLQLLFYSVGIGQISSEVPQNLSASRPQDRQFILSSKKLLLSDSGFYLCAGEGSEAFFGQGTRLTVV.